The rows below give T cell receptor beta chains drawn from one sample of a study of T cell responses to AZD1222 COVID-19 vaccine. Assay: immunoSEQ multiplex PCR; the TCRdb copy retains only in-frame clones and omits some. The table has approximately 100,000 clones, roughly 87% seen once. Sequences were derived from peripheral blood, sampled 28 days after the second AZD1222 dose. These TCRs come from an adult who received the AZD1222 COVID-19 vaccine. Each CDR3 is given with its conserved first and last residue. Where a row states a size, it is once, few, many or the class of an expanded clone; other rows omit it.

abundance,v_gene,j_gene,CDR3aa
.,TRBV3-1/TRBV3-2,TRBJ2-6,CASSQRTGSKGANVLTF
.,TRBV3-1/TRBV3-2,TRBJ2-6,CASSQDSSGANVLTF
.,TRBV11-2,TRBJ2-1,CASSLVGAMGGIYNEQFF
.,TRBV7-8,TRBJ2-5,CASSRPGNQETQYF
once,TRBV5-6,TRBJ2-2,CASSLPGTDTGELFF
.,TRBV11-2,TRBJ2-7,CASSFAGRGYEQYF
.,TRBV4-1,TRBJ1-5,CASSQDRADQPQHF
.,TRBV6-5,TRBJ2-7,CASSYSSDGSSYEQYF
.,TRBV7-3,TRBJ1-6,CASTAGTGVGSYNSPLHF
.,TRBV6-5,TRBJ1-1,CASSSGQTNTEAFF